The next 21 T cell receptor beta chains were all read from a single sample in a study of Ad26.COV2.S vaccination and SARS-CoV-2 variants. The protocol was immunoSEQ multiplex PCR, while the TCRdb copy is restricted to in-frame clones and leaves out a portion. The sample contains 400,000 to 450,000 clones, 80% to 95% of which appear only once. As for treatment: over 15 received Ad26.COV2.S at low or high dose, single or two shots; roughly five received placebo; per-sample allocation not given. Specimen acquisition occurred on day 63 following the initial vaccine or placebo injection. The specimen was peripheral blood, collected in a trial of Ad26.COV2.S vaccine versus placebo. Source of these receptors: a person aged 18-65 years who received the Ad26.COV2.S COVID-19 vaccine or a placebo.

The chain carries TRBV24-1 and TRBJ2-3; no clear D. V lost 8 bases and J lost 5, with 10 bases in between. Germline V gene data show CDR1 as KGHDR and CDR2 as SFDVKD. The CDR3 has 12 amino acids. The CDR3 coding sequence is TGTGCCACCAAAGATGACGGAGATACGCAGTATTTT. Translation gives CATKDDGDTQYF.

V gene TRBV5-4 combines with J gene TRBJ2-7, with 11 bases matching TRBD1. This CDR3 region has 14 residues. CDR1 and CDR2 from the germline V gene are SGHNT and YYREEE (reference sequence). V lost 3 bases, J lost 3 bases, and 2 bases stayed unmatched. CDR3 amino acids: CASSWGTGGYEQYF. The CDR3, as DNA: TGTGCCAGCAGCTGGGGGACAGGGGGCTACGAGCAGTACTTC.

This chain uses TRBV9 with TRBJ1-6; D is undetermined. Germline assignment: CDR1 SGDLS and CDR2 YYNGEE. This CDR3 comprises 14 residues. The V and J ends lost 4 bases and 5 bases respectively, with 10 bases between them. CDR3 protein: CASSRGVNNSPLHF. The CDR3 nucleotides read TGTGCCAGCAGCCGTGGGGTCAATAATTCACCCCTCCACTTT.

The chain is built from TRBV6-6 and TRBJ1-2; D is uncertain. The V end lost 5 bases, the J end lost 4 bases, and 14 bases lay between the germline ends. The CDR3 sequence is 14 residues long. Germline CDR1 and CDR2: MNHNY and SVGAGI (reference sequence). In DNA form, the CDR3 reads TGTGCCAGCAGTGGCCGGGTAACCAGCTATGGCTACACCTTC. Protein product: CASSGRVTSYGYTF.

The DNA for the CDR3 is TGTGCCAGCCTTACAGGGGGAAATAGCAATCAGCCCCAGCATTTT. Its translation is CASLTGGNSNQPQHF. V and J are TRBV28 and TRBJ1-5; 8 bases are a match to TRBD1. With V trimmed by 8 bases and J by 0 bases, 6 bases remained unmatched. The CDR3 extends over 15 amino acids. The germline gives CDR1 MDHEN, CDR2 SYDVKM.

This clone showed up just once. The genes are TRBV19 and TRBJ2-7, with D perhaps being TRBD1 or TRBD2 (6 bases each). V shed 5 bases and J shed 9 bases, with 17 bases lying between them. Germline V gives CDR1 LNHDA, CDR2 SQIVND (reference sequence). CDR3 length: 13 residues. The chain's CDR3 is CASSSDGGWGQYF. In DNA, the CDR3 is TGTGCCAGTAGTTCCGACGGGGGCTGGGGGCAGTACTTC.

V gene TRBV7-8 combines with J gene TRBJ2-7; TRBD2 matches at 8 bases. Trimming removed 4 bases from V and 1 base from J; junction bases left unmatched: 3. Germline loops: CDR1 SGHVS, CDR2 FQNEAQ. The CDR3 covers 14 residues. The DNA for the CDR3 is TGTGCCAGCAGCTCCCGGGAGGGGTCCTACGAGCAGTACTTC. This encodes CASSSREGSYEQYF.

For this clone: Other DNA sequences in this sample translate to the same CDR3. The V and J genes are TRBV9 and TRBJ1-4; D is ambiguous. Germline V gene sequence: CDR1 SGDLS, CDR2 YYNGEE. Deletions cut 0 bases from V and 1 base from J, with 7 bases between. CDR3 length: 15 residues. The CDR3: CASSVGGRTNEKLFF. The CDR3 DNA reads as TGTGCCAGCAGCGTAGGGGGAAGAACTAATGAAAAACTGTTTTTT.

The chain has TRBV20-1 and TRBJ2-5; tentative D call: TRBD1 (5 bases). Trimming pared 7 bases from V and 0 bases from J, leaving 6 bases between. This CDR3 spans 11 amino acids. Germline V gives CDR1 DFQATT, CDR2 SNEGSKA (reference sequence). The CDR3 spells CSGQYQETQYF. CDR3 coding DNA: TGCAGTGGACAGTACCAAGAGACCCAGTACTTC.

This chain uses TRBV28 with TRBJ1-2; D is unclear. The V and J ends lost 3 bases and 2 bases respectively, with 10 bases between them. This CDR3 has 14 residues. Germline lookup yields CDR1 MDHEN and CDR2 SYDVKM. CDR3 residues: CASSLGDNNYGYTF. Written as DNA, the CDR3 is TGTGCCAGCAGTTTGGGCGATAACAACTATGGCTACACCTTC.

The gene calls are TRBV19 and TRBJ2-1, with D possibly being TRBD2 (5 bases). V was clipped by 5 bases and J by 5 bases, with 19 bases between them. This CDR3 is 16 amino acids long. Germline CDR1 and CDR2: LNHDA and SQIVND (reference sequence). The chain's CDR3 is CASSFRTEMSNNEQFF. Here the CDR3 DNA reads TGTGCCAGTAGTTTTCGGACTGAGATGTCGAACAATGAGCAGTTCTTC.

The rearrangement uses TRBV28 and TRBJ2-7; 9 bases line up with TRBD1. Germline V CDR1 and CDR2: MDHEN, SYDVKM. V lost 7 bases, J lost 2 bases, and 12 bases stayed unmatched. The CDR3 has 16 residues. CDR3 DNA: TGTGCCAGCACCCCGCCCGGGACAGGGACCCCCTACGAGCAGTACTTC. Translating it yields CASTPPGTGTPYEQYF.

The chain recombines TRBV7-2 with TRBJ2-1; 11 positions match TRBD2. This CDR3 is built from 15 residues. Germline V lookup: CDR1 SGHTA, CDR2 FQGNSA. V dropped 5 bases and J dropped 8; count of bases not matched to a gene: 8. The chain's CDR3 is CASSPVSGRDDEQFF. The CDR3, as DNA: TGTGCCAGCAGCCCAGTTAGCGGGAGGGACGATGAGCAGTTCTTC. The variable domain in full, completed from reference TRBV7-2 and TRBJ2-1, reads GAGVSQSPSNKVTEKGKDVELRCDPISGHTALYWYRQSLGQGLEFLIYFQGNSAPDKSGLPSDRFSAERTGGSVSTLTIQRTQQEDSAVYLCASSPVSGRDDEQFFGPGTRLTVL.

V usage is TRBV24-1 and J usage is TRBJ2-7; tentative D call: TRBD1 (5 bases). Germline V gene sequence: CDR1 KGHDR, CDR2 SFDVKD. This CDR3 region has 14 residues. V lost 2 bases to trimming and J lost 2 bases, with 9 bases between them. The CDR3 sequence is CATSDSSTAYEQYF. The CDR3 nucleotides are TGTGCCACCAGTGATTCCTCGACAGCCTACGAGCAGTACTTC.

The rearrangement uses TRBV10-3 and TRBJ1-3; TRBD1 matches 7 bases. V gave up 6 bases and J gave up 3 bases; unmatched junction bases: 2. Per the germline V gene, CDR1 is ENHRY and CDR2 is SYGVKD. The CDR3 covers 13 residues. CDR3 nucleotides: TGTGCCATCAGCGACAGGGATGGAAACACCATATATTTT. This encodes CAISDRDGNTIYF.

In this sample, this clone turned up once. The chain recombines TRBV3-1 (or the pseudogene TRBV3-2) with TRBJ2-3, with D unresolved. The germline CDR1 and CDR2 sequences are LGHDT and YNNKEL (reference sequence). V shed 4 bases and J shed 2 bases, with 16 bases lying between them. The CDR3 runs to 16 residues. This CDR3 reads CASSRKPRSITDTQYF. DNA of the CDR3: TGTGCCAGCAGCCGAAAACCGAGGTCGATCACAGATACGCAGTATTTT.

The chain couples TRBV7-3 to TRBJ2-1; D gene unclear. The CDR3 is 14 residues long. From germline, CDR1 is SGHTA and CDR2 FQGTGA. V dropped 3 bases and J dropped 0 bases, with 6 bases sitting between them. CDR3 coding DNA: TGTGCCAGCAGCTTTACGAGCTCCTACAATGAGCAGTTCTTC. It specifies CASSFTSSYNEQFF.

V usage is TRBV10-3 and J usage is TRBJ2-5; D could derive from TRBD1 or TRBD2 (5 bases each). This CDR3 is built from 12 residues. CDR1 is ENHRY and CDR2 is SYGVKD in the germline V gene. Between the trimmed V and J ends, which lost 10 bases and 2 bases, there was a span of 11 bases. In DNA, the CDR3 is TGTGCCACGAGGGGAGTACAAGAGACCCAGTACTTC. This sequence encodes CATRGVQETQYF.

The V and J genes are TRBV4-3 and TRBJ2-1; D is possibly TRBD2 (6 bases). CDR1 is LGHNA and CDR2 is YSLEER in the germline V gene. CDR3 length: 16 amino acids. Trimming shortened V by 3 bases and J by 0 bases, and 12 bases separated the two germline ends. The CDR3 region is CASSQAVGGSYNEQFF. CDR3 nucleotides: TGCGCCAGCAGCCAGGCGGTGGGGGGCTCCTACAATGAGCAGTTCTTC.

The chain recombines TRBV11-2 with TRBJ2-5; D may be TRBD2 (5 bases). The CDR3 spans 15 residues. Germline lookup yields CDR1 SGHAT and CDR2 FQNNGV. Trimming removed 5 bases from V and 5 bases from J, with 18 bases in between. The CDR3 is CASSTETPEDETQYF. The CDR3 bases are TGTGCCAGCAGCACAGAGACCCCGGAGGATGAGACCCAGTACTTC.

This chain links TRBV4-2 with TRBJ1-5; D not certain. The CDR3 has 14 amino acids. With 0 bases removed from V and 8 bases from J, the gap between germline ends came to 11 bases. The germline V gene encodes CDR1 LGHNA and CDR2 YNFKEQ. CDR3 loop: CASSQDPGPKPQHF. DNA for the CDR3: TGTGCCAGCAGCCAAGATCCCGGGCCGAAGCCCCAGCATTTT.